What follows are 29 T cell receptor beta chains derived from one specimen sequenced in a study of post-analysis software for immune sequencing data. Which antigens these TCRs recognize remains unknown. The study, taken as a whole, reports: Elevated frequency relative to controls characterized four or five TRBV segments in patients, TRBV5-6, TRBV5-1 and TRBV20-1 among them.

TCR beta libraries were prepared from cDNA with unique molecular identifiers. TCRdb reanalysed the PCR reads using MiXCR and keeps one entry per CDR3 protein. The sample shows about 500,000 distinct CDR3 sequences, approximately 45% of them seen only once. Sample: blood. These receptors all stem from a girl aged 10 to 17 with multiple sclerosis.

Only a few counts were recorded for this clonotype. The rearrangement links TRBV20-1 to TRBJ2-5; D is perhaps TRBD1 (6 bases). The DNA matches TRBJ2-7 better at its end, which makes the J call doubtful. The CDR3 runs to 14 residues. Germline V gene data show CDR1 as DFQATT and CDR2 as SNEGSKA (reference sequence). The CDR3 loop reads CSARSLRGEDEQYF. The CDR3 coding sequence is TGCAGTGCTAGGTCTCTCAGGGGTGAAGACGAGCAGTACTTC.

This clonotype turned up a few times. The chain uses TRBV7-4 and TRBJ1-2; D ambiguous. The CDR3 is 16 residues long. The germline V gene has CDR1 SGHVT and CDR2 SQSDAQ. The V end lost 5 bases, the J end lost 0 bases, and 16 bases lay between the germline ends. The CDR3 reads CASSLYLAGPNYGYTF. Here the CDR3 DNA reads TGTGCCAGCAGCCTATACTTGGCAGGCCCTAACTATGGCTACACCTTC.

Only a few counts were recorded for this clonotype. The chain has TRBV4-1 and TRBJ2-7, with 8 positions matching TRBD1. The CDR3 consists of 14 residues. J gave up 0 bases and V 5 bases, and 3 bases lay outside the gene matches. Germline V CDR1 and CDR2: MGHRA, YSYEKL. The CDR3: CASSADRGSYEQYF. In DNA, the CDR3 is TGCGCCAGCAGCGCTGACAGGGGCTCCTACGAGCAGTACTTC.

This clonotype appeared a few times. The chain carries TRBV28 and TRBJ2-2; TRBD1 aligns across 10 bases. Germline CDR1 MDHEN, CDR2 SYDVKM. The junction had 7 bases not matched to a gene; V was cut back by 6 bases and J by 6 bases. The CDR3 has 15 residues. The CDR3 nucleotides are TGTGCCAGCAGATCCGGGACAGGGGCCGCCGGGGAGCTGTTTTTT. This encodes CASRSGTGAAGELFF.

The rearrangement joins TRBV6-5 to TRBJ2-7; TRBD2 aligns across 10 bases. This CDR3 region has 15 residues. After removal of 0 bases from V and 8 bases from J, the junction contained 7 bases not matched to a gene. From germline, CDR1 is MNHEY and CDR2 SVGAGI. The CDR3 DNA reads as TGTGCCAGCAGTTACTCGGGACTAGCGCCTTACAAGCAGTACTTC. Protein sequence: CASSYSGLAPYKQYF.

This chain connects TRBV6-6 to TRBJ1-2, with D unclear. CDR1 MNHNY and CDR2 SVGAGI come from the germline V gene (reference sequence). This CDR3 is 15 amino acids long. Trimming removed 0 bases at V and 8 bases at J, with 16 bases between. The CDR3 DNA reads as TGTGCCAGCAGTTACTCAGGGCAGTCCTTGTGGGGCTACACCTTC. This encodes CASSYSGQSLWGYTF.

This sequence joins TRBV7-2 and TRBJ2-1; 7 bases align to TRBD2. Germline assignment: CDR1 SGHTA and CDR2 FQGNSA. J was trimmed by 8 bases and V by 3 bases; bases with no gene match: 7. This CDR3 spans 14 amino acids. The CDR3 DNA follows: TGTGCCAGCAGCTTTTGGGACTACGGTTATGAGCAGTTCTTC. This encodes CASSFWDYGYEQFF.

The CDR3 protein is CASRWLDEKLFF. The CDR3 nucleotides are TGTGCCAGCAGGTGGCTTGATGAAAAACTGTTTTTT. The rearrangement links TRBV7-9 to TRBJ1-4; D not resolved. The CDR3 runs 12 residues. The V end lost 6 bases, the J end lost 6 bases, and 8 bases lay between the germline ends. The germline gives CDR1 SEHNR, CDR2 FQNEAQ (reference sequence).

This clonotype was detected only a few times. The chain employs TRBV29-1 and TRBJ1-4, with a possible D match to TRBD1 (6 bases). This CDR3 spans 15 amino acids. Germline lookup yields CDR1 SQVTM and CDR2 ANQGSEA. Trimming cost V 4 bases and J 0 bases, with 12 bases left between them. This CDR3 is CSVGWGQATNEKLFF. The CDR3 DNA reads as TGCAGCGTTGGGTGGGGGCAGGCAACTAATGAAAAACTGTTTTTT.

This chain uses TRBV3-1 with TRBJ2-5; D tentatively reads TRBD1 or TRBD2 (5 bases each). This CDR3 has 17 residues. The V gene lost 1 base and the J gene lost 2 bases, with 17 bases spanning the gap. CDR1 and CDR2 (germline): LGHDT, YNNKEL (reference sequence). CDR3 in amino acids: CASSQGSGSGRQETQYF. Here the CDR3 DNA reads TGTGCCAGCAGCCAAGGTTCAGGGTCGGGGCGGCAAGAGACCCAGTACTTC.

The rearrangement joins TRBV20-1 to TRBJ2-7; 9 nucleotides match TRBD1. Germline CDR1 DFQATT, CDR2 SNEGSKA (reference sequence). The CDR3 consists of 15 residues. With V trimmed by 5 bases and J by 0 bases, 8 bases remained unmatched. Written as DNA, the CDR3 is TGCAGTGCTCCACCGGGACAGGGTTTCTCCTACGAGCAGTACTTC. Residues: CSAPPGQGFSYEQYF.

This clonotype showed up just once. The CDR3 protein is CASSHREGDTGELFF. The CDR3 nucleotides are TGTGCCAGCAGTCACAGGGAGGGGGACACCGGGGAGCTGTTTTTT. The chain recombines TRBV6-6 with TRBJ2-2; D possibly corresponds to TRBD2 (7 bases). V was shortened by 5 bases and J by 3 bases, with 13 bases between the two germline ends. CDR3 length: 15 amino acids. CDR1 MNHNY and CDR2 SVGAGI come from the germline V gene (reference sequence).

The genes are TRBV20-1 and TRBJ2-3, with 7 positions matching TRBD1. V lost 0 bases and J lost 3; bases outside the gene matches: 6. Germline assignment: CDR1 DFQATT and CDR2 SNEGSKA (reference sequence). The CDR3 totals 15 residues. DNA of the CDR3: TGCAGTGCTAGAGATATAGGGGGCTGGACAGATACGCAGTATTTT. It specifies CSARDIGGWTDTQYF.

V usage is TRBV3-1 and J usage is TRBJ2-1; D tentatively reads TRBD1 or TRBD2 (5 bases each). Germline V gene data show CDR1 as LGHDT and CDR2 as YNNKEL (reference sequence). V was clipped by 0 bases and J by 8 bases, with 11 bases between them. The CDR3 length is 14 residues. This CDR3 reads CASSQDLGRDEQFF. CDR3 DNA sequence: TGTGCCAGCAGCCAAGATCTGGGACGGGATGAGCAGTTCTTC.

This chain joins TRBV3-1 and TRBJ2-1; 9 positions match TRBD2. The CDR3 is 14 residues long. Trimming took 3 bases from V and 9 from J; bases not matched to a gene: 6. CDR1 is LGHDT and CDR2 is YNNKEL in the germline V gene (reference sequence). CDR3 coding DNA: TGTGCCAGCAGCCAGCGACTAGCGGCGAGTGAGCAGTTCTTC. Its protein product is CASSQRLAASEQFF.

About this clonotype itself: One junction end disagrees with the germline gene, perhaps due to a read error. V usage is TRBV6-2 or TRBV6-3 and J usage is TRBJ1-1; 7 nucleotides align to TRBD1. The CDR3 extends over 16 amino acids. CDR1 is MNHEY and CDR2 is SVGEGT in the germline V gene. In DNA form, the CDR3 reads TGTGCCAGCAGTTCCCGGGACAGAGTTCGGAACACTGGAGCTTTCTTT. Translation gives CASSSRDRVRNTGAFF.

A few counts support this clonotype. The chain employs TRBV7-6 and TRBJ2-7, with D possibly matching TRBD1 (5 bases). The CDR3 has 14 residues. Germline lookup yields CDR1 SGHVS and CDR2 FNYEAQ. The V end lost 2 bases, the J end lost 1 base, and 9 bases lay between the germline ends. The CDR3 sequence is CASSLQGNSYEQYF. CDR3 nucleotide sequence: TGTGCCAGCAGCTTACAGGGCAATTCCTACGAGCAGTACTTC.

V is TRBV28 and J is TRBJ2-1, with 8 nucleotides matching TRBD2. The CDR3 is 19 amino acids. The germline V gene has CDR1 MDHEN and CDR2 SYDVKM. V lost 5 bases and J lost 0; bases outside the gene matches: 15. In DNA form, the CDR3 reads TGTGCCAGCAGTCCATCACTAGCGGAGGACCCAAACTCCTACAATGAGCAGTTCTTC. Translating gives CASSPSLAEDPNSYNEQFF.

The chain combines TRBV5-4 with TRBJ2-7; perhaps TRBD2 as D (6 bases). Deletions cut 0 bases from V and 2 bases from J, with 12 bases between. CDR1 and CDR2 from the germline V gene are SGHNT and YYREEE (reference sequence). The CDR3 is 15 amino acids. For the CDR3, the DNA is TGTGCCAGCAGCTTGGGCGGGGCTACTGCCTACGAGCAGTACTTC. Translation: CASSLGGATAYEQYF.

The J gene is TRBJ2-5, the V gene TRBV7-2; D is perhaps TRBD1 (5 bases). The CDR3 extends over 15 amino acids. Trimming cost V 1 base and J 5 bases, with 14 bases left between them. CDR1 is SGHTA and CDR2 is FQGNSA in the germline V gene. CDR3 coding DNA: TGTGCCAGCAGCTTAGATTACACGAACAGGGAGACCCAGTACTTC. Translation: CASSLDYTNRETQYF.

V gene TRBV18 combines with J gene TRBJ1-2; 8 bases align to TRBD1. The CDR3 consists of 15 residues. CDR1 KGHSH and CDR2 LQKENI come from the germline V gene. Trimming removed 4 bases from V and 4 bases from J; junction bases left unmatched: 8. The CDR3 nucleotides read TGTGCCAGCTCACAATCGACAGGGGAGAGCTATGGCTACACCTTC. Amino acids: CASSQSTGESYGYTF.

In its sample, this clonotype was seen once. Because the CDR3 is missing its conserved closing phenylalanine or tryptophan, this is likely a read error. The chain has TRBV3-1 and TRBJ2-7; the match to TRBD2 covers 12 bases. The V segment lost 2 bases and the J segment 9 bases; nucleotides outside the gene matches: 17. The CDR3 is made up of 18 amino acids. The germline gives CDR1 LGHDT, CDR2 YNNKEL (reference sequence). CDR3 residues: CASSQFGWASGRAGVQYC. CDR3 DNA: TGTGCCAGCAGCCAATTTGGTTGGGCTAGCGGGAGGGCCGGGGTGCAGTACTGC.

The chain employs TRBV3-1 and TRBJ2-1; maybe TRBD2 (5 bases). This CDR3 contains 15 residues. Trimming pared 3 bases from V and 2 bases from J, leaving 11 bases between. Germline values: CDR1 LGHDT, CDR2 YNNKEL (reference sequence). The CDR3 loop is CASSHSPGTYNEQFF. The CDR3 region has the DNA TGTGCCAGCAGCCACTCCCCGGGGACCTACAATGAGCAGTTCTTC.

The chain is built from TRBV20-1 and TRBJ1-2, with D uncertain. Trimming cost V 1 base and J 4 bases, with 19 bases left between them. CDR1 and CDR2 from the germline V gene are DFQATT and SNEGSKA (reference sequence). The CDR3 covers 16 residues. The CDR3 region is CSARGGSRTHFYGYTF. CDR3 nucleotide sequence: TGCAGTGCTAGAGGCGGCAGCCGCACCCACTTCTATGGCTACACCTTC.

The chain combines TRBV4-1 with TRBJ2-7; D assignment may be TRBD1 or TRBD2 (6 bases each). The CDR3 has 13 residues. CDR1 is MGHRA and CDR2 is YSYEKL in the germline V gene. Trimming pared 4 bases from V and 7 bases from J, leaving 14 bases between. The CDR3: CASSPPQGREQYF. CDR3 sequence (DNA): TGCGCCAGCAGCCCTCCCCAGGGGAGGGAGCAGTACTTC.

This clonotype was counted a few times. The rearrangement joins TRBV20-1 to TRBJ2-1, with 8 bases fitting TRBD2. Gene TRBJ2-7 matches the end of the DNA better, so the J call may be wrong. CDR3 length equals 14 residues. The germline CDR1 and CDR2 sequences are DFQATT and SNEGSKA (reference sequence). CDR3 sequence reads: CSAGELAGFYEQYF. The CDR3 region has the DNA TGCAGTGCTGGTGAGCTAGCGGGTTTCTACGAGCAGTACTTC.

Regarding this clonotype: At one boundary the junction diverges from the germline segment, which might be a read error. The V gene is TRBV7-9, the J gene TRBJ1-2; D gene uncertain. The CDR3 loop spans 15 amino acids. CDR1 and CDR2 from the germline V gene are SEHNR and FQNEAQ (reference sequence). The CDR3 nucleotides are TGTGCCGGCAGCTTAGAGGACGGCTCCCTCTATGGCTACACCTTC. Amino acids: CAGSLEDGSLYGYTF.

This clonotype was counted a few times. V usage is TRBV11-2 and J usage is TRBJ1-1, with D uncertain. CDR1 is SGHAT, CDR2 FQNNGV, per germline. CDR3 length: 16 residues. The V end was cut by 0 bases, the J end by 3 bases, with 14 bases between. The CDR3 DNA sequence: TGTGCCAGCAGCTTAGAATTTGCGGGTTGGGACACTGAAGCTTTCTTT. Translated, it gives CASSLEFAGWDTEAFF.

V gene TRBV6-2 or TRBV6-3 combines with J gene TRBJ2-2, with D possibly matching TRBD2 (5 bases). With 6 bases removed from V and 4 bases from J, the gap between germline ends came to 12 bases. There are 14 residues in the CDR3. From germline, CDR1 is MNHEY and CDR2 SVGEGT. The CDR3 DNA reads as TGTGCCAGCAGGCCCCAGGCGGGCACCGGGGAGCTGTTTTTT. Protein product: CASRPQAGTGELFF.